The 20 T cell receptor beta chains below all came from one sample that was sequenced in a study of regulatory T cells in long-lasting Graves disease. The time point: newly diagnosed GD, antithyroid drugs for less than 3 months. TCR sequences were obtained from RNA taken from PBMCs. Construction of the TCR beta libraries employed iRepertoire HTBI primers in conjunction with Arm-PCR of CDR3 regions. Via MiXCR, TCRdb re-called the multiplex PCR reads, giving one row per CDR3 protein. The repertoire holds fewer than 550,000 distinct CDR3 sequences, with roughly 17% as singletons. The data were also submitted as part of a second study, on T cells in Graves' hyperthyroidism and ophthalmopathy.

Specimen: peripheral blood mononuclear cells (PBMCs), collected at new diagnosis, from a patient treated with antithyroid drugs. These receptors originate from a woman between 18 and 29 years old with Graves disease.

This clonotype appeared a few times. CDR3 protein: CASSPYGLNQPQHF. DNA for the CDR3: TGTGCCAGCTCACCATACGGGTTGAATCAGCCCCAGCATTTT. The gene calls are TRBV18 and TRBJ1-5; D uncertain. The V and J ends lost 2 bases and 4 bases respectively, with 9 bases between them. Germline loops: CDR1 KGHSH, CDR2 LQKENI. The CDR3 covers 14 residues.

This clonotype was counted a few times. V gene TRBV24-1 combines with J gene TRBJ2-1; the D gene is possibly TRBD1 (6 bases). Trimming pared 4 bases from V and 5 bases from J, leaving 20 bases between. Germline CDR1 reads KGHDR; CDR2 reads SFDVKD. The CDR3 totals 17 residues. CDR3 loop: CATSDPQGLDANNEQFF. The CDR3 region has the DNA TGTGCCACCAGTGACCCCCAGGGGCTAGACGCCAACAATGAGCAGTTCTTC.

The rearrangement joins TRBV11-2 to TRBJ2-5, with D perhaps TRBD1 (6 bases). The CDR3 loop spans 15 amino acids. Trimming cost V 0 bases and J 0 bases, with 8 bases left between them. CDR1 and CDR2 from the germline V gene are SGHAT and FQNNGV. For the CDR3, the DNA is TGTGCCAGCAGCTTAGACAGGGGAGACCAAGAGACCCAGTACTTC. It translates to CASSLDRGDQETQYF.

This clonotype has ten or more counts. This rearrangement joins TRBV29-1 to TRBJ2-7; D ambiguous. Germline V gene data show CDR1 as SQVTM and CDR2 as ANQGSEA. The CDR3 has 11 amino acids. Trimming removed 4 bases at V and 3 bases at J, with 7 bases between. The CDR3 DNA is TGCAGCGTTGCTTCCAGCTACGAGCAGTACTTC. It translates to CSVASSYEQYF.

The chain combines TRBV29-1 with TRBJ1-1; a weak D match, TRBD1 (6 bases). From germline, CDR1 is SQVTM and CDR2 ANQGSEA. CDR3 size: 14 residues. The V end lost 6 bases, the J end lost 0 bases, and 14 bases lay between the germline ends. The CDR3 DNA reads as TGCAGCGTGGTACAGGGTCTTCTGAACACTGAAGCTTTCTTT. Translated: CSVVQGLLNTEAFF.

This clonotype was counted ten times or more. The chain joins TRBV20-1 to TRBJ2-3; 9 bases are shared with TRBD2. V shed 5 bases, J shed 11 bases, and the junction held 14 bases outside the gene matches. The germline V gene encodes CDR1 DFQATT and CDR2 SNEGSKA (reference sequence). The CDR3 consists of 14 residues. For the CDR3, the DNA is TGCAGTGCTGAGTTGGCTAGCGGGATGGCACAGCAGTATTTT. This gives the protein CSAELASGMAQQYF.

There are many counts of this clonotype. Here the CDR3 DNA reads TGCAGTGCTAGAGTGTCGGGGGAGACTGAAGCTTTCTTT. It encodes CSARVSGETEAFF. This sequence joins TRBV20-1 and TRBJ1-1, with a possible D match to TRBD1 (5 bases). Trimming removed 1 base from V and 5 bases from J, with 11 bases in between. This CDR3 has 13 amino acids. Germline CDR1 reads DFQATT; CDR2 reads SNEGSKA (reference sequence).

The V and J genes are TRBV10-3 and TRBJ2-1; weak D call: TRBD1 (6 bases). Germline CDR1 and CDR2: ENHRY and SYGVKD. This CDR3 region has 13 residues. Deletions cut 7 bases from V and 3 bases from J, with 10 bases between. CDR3 residues: CAITPDSYNEQFF. CDR3 nucleotide sequence: TGTGCCATCACCCCGGACAGCTACAATGAGCAGTTCTTC.

This clonotype occurred many times. This CDR3 is CASSQTTHYDRDNEKLFF. CDR3 nucleotide sequence: TGTGCCAGCAGCCAAACCACACACTACGACAGGGATAATGAAAAACTGTTTTTT. The J gene is TRBJ1-4, the V gene TRBV3-1; 7 bases are shared with TRBD1. Germline CDR1 is LGHDT and CDR2 is YNNKEL (reference sequence). This CDR3 contains 18 residues. J was trimmed by 4 bases and V by 2 bases; bases with no gene match: 13.

Only a few counts were recorded for this clonotype. The chain carries TRBV10-3 and TRBJ2-2; D call uncertain. The CDR3 contains 15 residues. V lost 6 bases and J 2 bases, leaving 13 bases between the germline ends. The V gene's germline CDR1 is ENHRY and CDR2 SYGVKD. CDR3: CAIRKERPNTGELFF. The CDR3, as DNA: TGTGCCATCAGGAAAGAGCGCCCAAACACCGGGGAGCTGTTTTTT.

This clonotype turned up a few times. V is TRBV7-6 and J is TRBJ2-2; D might be TRBD2 (5 bases). Germline V gene sequence: CDR1 SGHVS, CDR2 FNYEAQ. The CDR3 loop spans 16 amino acids. V was clipped by 1 base and J by 1 base, with 10 bases between them. The CDR3 here is CASSLGGRGNTGELFF. CDR3 DNA sequence: TGTGCCAGCAGCTTAGGTGGGAGAGGGAACACCGGGGAGCTGTTTTTT. Using reference TRBV7-6 and TRBJ2-2 for the parts outside the CDR3, the full variable domain is GAGVSQSPRYKVTKRGQDVALRCDPISGHVSLYWYRQALGQGPEFLTYFNYEAQQDKSGLPNDRFSAERPEGSISTLTIQRTEQRDSAMYRCASSLGGRGNTGELFFGEGSRLTVL.

This clonotype was observed a few times. This chain connects TRBV7-2 to TRBJ2-7, with 9 bases that match TRBD1. Germline loops: CDR1 SGHTA, CDR2 FQGNSA. CDR3 size: 15 residues. The J segment lost 6 bases and the V segment lost 1 base, leaving 7 bases of the junction unmatched. The CDR3 protein is CASSLDSSTGGEQYF. In nucleotides, the CDR3 is TGTGCCAGCAGCTTAGATTCATCGACAGGGGGCGAGCAGTACTTC.

This clonotype appeared many times. This chain connects TRBV27 to TRBJ2-3, with 10 bases that match TRBD2. Per the germline V gene, CDR1 is MNHEY and CDR2 is SMNVEV (reference sequence). Losses at the gene ends were 4 bases for V and 10 bases for J; bases not matched to a gene: 5. The CDR3 has 13 amino acids. The CDR3 here is CASSWSGRAAQYF. In DNA, the CDR3 is TGTGCCAGCAGTTGGAGCGGGAGGGCCGCGCAGTATTTT.

This clonotype has a count of ten or more. V usage is TRBV3-1 and J usage is TRBJ2-7; D perhaps matches TRBD2 (5 bases). Germline V CDR1 and CDR2: LGHDT, YNNKEL (reference sequence). V lost 6 bases, J lost 2 bases, and 14 bases lay in between. The CDR3 covers 14 residues. CDR3 nucleotide sequence: TGTGCCAGCAGTCATGGTGGCGGGCCCTACGAGCAGTACTTC. Its protein product is CASSHGGGPYEQYF.

This clonotype has only one observation. It may be a read error: a sequence one base away is much more abundant. The chain combines TRBV29-1 with TRBJ2-3, with TRBD2 matching over 7 bases. The V and J ends lost 3 bases and 5 bases, in that order; junction bases with no gene match: 17. Germline CDR1 reads SQVTM; CDR2 reads ANQGSEA. CDR3 length: 17 residues. CDR3 sequence reads: CSVEAAGLVGFIDTQYF. DNA of the CDR3: TGCAGCGTTGAGGCGGCCGGACTAGTTGGGTTCATAGATACGCAGTATTTT.

This clonotype was recorded at least ten times. The chain's CDR3 is CASSLERGSREQYF. The CDR3 region has the DNA TGTGCCAGCAGCTTAGAGCGGGGATCCCGCGAGCAGTACTTC. The chain recombines TRBV11-2 with TRBJ2-7; D might be TRBD2 (6 bases). V lost 0 bases and J 6 bases, leaving 12 bases between the germline ends. Germline CDR1 reads SGHAT; CDR2 reads FQNNGV. The CDR3 runs 14 residues.

The gene calls are TRBV7-3 and TRBJ2-1, with D perhaps assigned TRBD1 or TRBD2 (5 bases each). V dropped 4 bases and J dropped 5 bases, with 15 bases sitting between them. The CDR3 consists of 15 residues. Germline loops: CDR1 SGHTA, CDR2 FQGTGA. DNA of the CDR3: TGTGCCAGCAGCTCGCTTAAGGGGCGGGACAATGAGCAGTTCTTC. Translating gives CASSSLKGRDNEQFF.

This clonotype was seen once. The chain links TRBV28 to TRBJ1-1; 7 bases fit TRBD1. Germline loops: CDR1 MDHEN, CDR2 SYDVKM. V lost 4 bases, J lost 4 bases, and 9 bases stayed unmatched. The CDR3 runs to 15 residues. CDR3 sequence reads: CASSSGDSVPTEAFF. The CDR3 DNA reads as TGTGCCAGCAGTTCTGGGGACAGCGTTCCCACTGAAGCTTTCTTT.

This clonotype has a handful of counts. The chain combines TRBV4-3 with TRBJ2-7; 9 bases line up with TRBD1. V shed 4 bases, J shed 4 bases, and the junction held 8 bases outside the gene matches. The CDR3 contains 15 residues. The V gene's germline CDR1 is LGHNA and CDR2 YSLEER. CDR3 region: CASSLGPGQGYEQYF. The CDR3 DNA reads TGCGCCAGCAGCCTCGGACCGGGACAGGGTTACGAGCAGTACTTC.

The table lists this clonotype with a few counts. At one boundary the junction diverges from the germline segment, which might be a read error. This sequence joins TRBV2 and TRBJ2-7; weak D call: TRBD2 (5 bases). Germline loops: CDR1 SNHLY, CDR2 FYNNEI. This CDR3 contains 15 residues. CDR3 bases: TGTGCCAGCAGTGTACTAGAAAGGACGGCCTACGAGCAGCACTTC. Amino acids: CASSVLERTAYEQHF.